This T cell receptor beta chain was documented in a study of T cell responses to AZD1222 COVID-19 vaccine. Study-level results: Only after the peak T cell response were repertoires sampled. Clonal diversity was possibly underestimated, and white British individuals and females predominated among donors.

This table comes from immunoSEQ multiplex PCR, and its TCRdb copy is limited to in-frame clones, with some not included. This sample has 250,000 to 300,000 clones; almost 95% occur once, and the top ten carry around 0.6%. Turning to this clone: Its target is unknown.

Per the germline V gene, CDR1 is SGDLS and CDR2 is YYNGEE. V gave up 4 bases and J gave up 0 bases, with 11 bases separating them. The CDR3 contains 15 residues. The sequence was collected from an adult who received the AZD1222 COVID-19 vaccine. The genes are TRBV9 and TRBJ1-5; tentative D call: TRBD1 (5 bases). Sequenced here: peripheral blood, sampled 28 days after the second AZD1222 dose. CDR3 protein: CASSSGGSSNQPQHF. The CDR3 bases are TGTGCCAGCAGCTCCGGGGGGAGTAGCAATCAGCCCCAGCATTTT.